The rows below give T cell receptor beta chains drawn from one sample of a study of early T cells in non-severe SARS-CoV-2 infection. MiXCR, applied by TCRdb to the 5' RACE reads, yields one record per CDR3 protein. The table has about 68,000 distinct CDR3 sequences, over 9% seen once. Material: whole blood. These receptor sequences come from an adult who was a healthcare worker with PCR-confirmed SARS-CoV-2 infection or an uninfected control (not recorded which). The conserved cysteine and the conserved F or W are not part of the CDR3 here. Some rows mark clone size as missing; the rest say once, few, many or name a class of expanded clone.

abundance	v_gene	j_gene	CDR3aa
few	TRBV11-2	TRBJ1-4	ASSPNRDRDEKLF
NA	TRBV27	TRBJ1-1	ASSFRAMNTEAF
many	TRBV20-1	TRBJ2-5	SARLAGVETQY
NA	TRBV7-2	TRBJ2-5	ASSLAAGPTQY
NA	TRBV7-2	TRBJ2-7	ASSLEVGRREQY
many	TRBV20-1	TRBJ1-2	SATRQTNYGYT
many	TRBV5-1	TRBJ2-5	ASSTPGFMETQY
NA	TRBV7-9	TRBJ2-3	ASSADRASRSDTQY
NA	TRBV2	TRBJ2-5	ASSATSGGAGTQY
NA	TRBV11-2	TRBJ2-1	ASSFGRGSTEQF
many	TRBV18	TRBJ2-1	ASSPPLAGYSYNEQF
few	TRBV6-1	TRBJ2-7	ASLAGQGGAYEQY
few	TRBV7-6	TRBJ1-4	ASSSGGREKLF
few	TRBV19	TRBJ1-3	ASSRAGSGNTIY
NA	TRBV20-1	TRBJ2-3	SAITGKGTDTQY
many	TRBV24-1	TRBJ2-1	ATSDRSGSVNEQF
few	TRBV9	TRBJ2-7	ASSLTGLAGDEQY
NA	TRBV10-2	TRBJ2-4	ASNPDRGKDNIQY
NA	TRBV20-1	TRBJ2-3	SSSYPPGLGSDTQY
few	TRBV3-1	TRBJ1-1	ASSQSGPGGTEAF
few	TRBV10-2	TRBJ1-2	ASREGLSYGYT
few	TRBV6-2/TRBV6-3	TRBJ2-3	ASSLRGREGDTQY
NA	TRBV20-1	TRBJ2-1	SARDLQGNEQF
NA	TRBV5-4	TRBJ1-2	ASSWMARNGYT
once	TRBV9	TRBJ2-7	ASSVADSTPYEQY
many	TRBV29-1	TRBJ1-1	SVQNTEAF
few	TRBV9	TRBJ1-1	ASSVGWNTEAF
NA	TRBV7-2	TRBJ2-3	ASSPRAGGGTDTQY
many	TRBV10-3	TRBJ2-1	AIRGSTGEKNEQF
many	TRBV30	TRBJ1-5	AWSSGTAYSNQPQH
NA	TRBV5-1	TRBJ2-7	ASSSSTSRAYEQY
NA	TRBV6-5	TRBJ2-2	ASSSGGGGRNTGELF
NA	TRBV5-1	TRBJ1-6	ASSPGQEGSSPLH